The 28 T cell receptor beta chains in this list originate from one sample, sequenced in a study of cytomegalovirus exposure and HLA in healthy donors. Both 60 Vbeta primers and 13 Jbeta primers went into the PCR. Here immunoSEQ multiplex PCR was the method, and the copy in TCRdb shows in-frame clones only, minus some. This sample has 100,000 to 150,000 clones; about 83% occur once, and the top ten carry 2.5% to 3.5%. The source material was PBMCs. The receptors shown here come from a middle-aged woman in good health and CMV-seropositive.

The rearrangement links TRBV5-1 to TRBJ1-2; 8 bases agree with TRBD1. Per germline, CDR1 SGHRS and CDR2 YFSETQ. V was pared by 3 bases and J by 4 bases, with 5 bases of the junction left unmatched. There are 14 residues in the CDR3. The CDR3 region has the DNA TGCGCCAGCAGCTCATCACAGGGGGGCTATGGCTACACCTTC. This sequence encodes CASSSSQGGYGYTF.

The DNA of the CDR3 is TGTGCCAGCAGCTCTCAGACAGGTAACACTGAAGCTTTCTTT. Encoded protein: CASSSQTGNTEAFF. This chain connects TRBV7-9 to TRBJ1-1, with a tentative D call TRBD1 (6 bases). From germline, CDR1 is SEHNR and CDR2 FQNEAQ (reference sequence). V dropped 4 bases and J dropped 2 bases, with 11 bases sitting between them. The CDR3 consists of 14 residues.

The CDR3 nucleotides read TGTGCCTGGTGGGGGGAGCTGAACACTGAAGCTTTCTTT. This codes for CAWWGELNTEAFF. V gene TRBV30 combines with J gene TRBJ1-1; a possible D gene is TRBD1 (5 bases). Deletions cut 5 bases from V and 0 bases from J, with 10 bases between. The CDR3 extends over 13 amino acids. Germline assignment: CDR1 GTSNPN and CDR2 SVGIG (reference sequence).

This clone has a handful of counts. This chain joins TRBV2 and TRBJ1-4, with 10 bases that match TRBD1. In germline, CDR1 is SNHLY, CDR2 FYNNEI. The CDR3 has 17 amino acids. J was trimmed by 5 bases and V by 2 bases; bases with no gene match: 8. The CDR3, as DNA: TGTGCCAGCAGTGAAAGACCCAGGACAGGGGGGAATGAAAAACTGTTTTTT. Translating it yields CASSERPRTGGNEKLFF.

The chain has TRBV10-3 and TRBJ2-2, with D possibly TRBD2 on 6 matching bases. Germline CDR1 reads ENHRY; CDR2 reads SYGVKD. Trimming shortened V by 8 bases and J by 5 bases, and 15 bases separated the two germline ends. The CDR3 spans 14 residues. CDR3 residues: CAIGPGRGTGELFF. CDR3 DNA sequence: TGTGCCATCGGCCCCGGTCGGGGGACCGGGGAGCTGTTTTTT.

This rearrangement joins TRBV18 to TRBJ1-5, with 8 bases lining up with TRBD1. V lost 2 bases and J lost 9; bases outside the gene matches: 9. The germline V gene encodes CDR1 KGHSH and CDR2 LQKENI. This CDR3 has 15 amino acids. In nucleotides, the CDR3 is TGTGCCAGCTCACCATTAGGGACAGGCCGCGGGCCCCAGCATTTT. It specifies CASSPLGTGRGPQHF.

This clone was counted between two and nine times. The V and J genes are TRBV5-8 and TRBJ2-4; 11 positions match TRBD1. Germline trimming cut 3 bases from V and 2 bases from J; bases unmatched to any gene: 13. The CDR3 extends over 19 amino acids. Looked up from germline, CDR1 is SGHTS and CDR2 is YDEGEE. The CDR3 nucleotides are TGTGCCAGCAGCTGGGGGACAGGGGGAAAGGGGCTTACCAAAAACATTCAGTACTTC. Protein sequence: CASSWGTGGKGLTKNIQYF.

The V call is TRBV4-3, the J call TRBJ2-7, with D tentatively TRBD1 (5 bases). Trimming cost V 0 bases and J 6 bases, with 9 bases left between them. This CDR3 is built from 13 residues. Germline V gives CDR1 LGHNA, CDR2 YSLEER. CDR3 residues: CASSQEPRAEQYF. In DNA, the CDR3 is TGCGCCAGCAGCCAAGAGCCCAGGGCCGAGCAGTACTTC.

This sequence joins TRBV19 and TRBJ1-1; 9 nucleotides line up with TRBD1. The CDR3 length is 14 residues. With 5 bases clipped from V and 1 base from J, the junction kept 2 bases outside the gene matches. Germline V gene lookup returns CDR1 LNHDA and CDR2 SQIVND (reference sequence). CDR3 region: CASSPDRGNTEAFF. For the CDR3, the DNA is TGTGCCAGTAGTCCGGACAGGGGGAACACTGAAGCTTTCTTT.

This sequence joins TRBV7-3 and TRBJ2-1; 7 positions match TRBD2. Germline CDR1 is SGHTA and CDR2 is FQGTGA. The V gene end was trimmed by 1 base and the J gene end by 5 bases; junction bases not matched to a gene: 5. The CDR3 runs to 15 residues. The CDR3 is CASSLRSGDDNEQFF. As DNA, the CDR3 is TGTGCCAGCAGCTTAAGGAGCGGGGATGACAATGAGCAGTTCTTC.

This chain connects TRBV5-1 to TRBJ1-4; 9 nucleotides match TRBD1. The V segment lost 4 bases and the J segment 6 bases; nucleotides outside the gene matches: 10. The CDR3 is 16 amino acids. CDR1 SGHRS and CDR2 YFSETQ come from the germline V gene. This CDR3 is CASSPGGTGTHEKLFF. The CDR3 DNA reads TGCGCCAGCAGCCCGGGGGGGACAGGGACTCATGAAAAACTGTTTTTT.

V gene TRBV4-3 combines with J gene TRBJ2-5; TRBD2 aligns across 13 bases. The CDR3 covers 16 residues. Losses at the gene ends were 1 base for V and 4 bases for J; bases not matched to a gene: 3. Germline CDR1 is LGHNA and CDR2 is YSLEER. The CDR3 reads CASSQGTSGSGETQYF. In DNA, the CDR3 is TGCGCCAGCAGCCAAGGGACTAGCGGGAGCGGAGAGACCCAGTACTTC.

V is TRBV14 and J is TRBJ1-2; D ambiguous. This CDR3 has 15 residues. V shed 0 bases and J shed 4 bases, with 12 bases lying between them. Per germline, CDR1 SGHDN and CDR2 FVKESK. CDR3 coding DNA: TGTGCCAGCAGCCAAGATCCCGGAGGGTTCTATGGCTACACCTTC. Translation: CASSQDPGGFYGYTF.

The chain employs TRBV30 and TRBJ1-2, with 8 bases aligning to TRBD1. Looked up from germline, CDR1 is GTSNPN and CDR2 is SVGIG (reference sequence). Unmatched junction bases numbered 12, after V lost 7 bases and J lost 8 bases. This CDR3 is 13 amino acids long. The CDR3 sequence: CASRGRGTVGYTF. CDR3 DNA sequence: TGTGCCTCCAGGGGGCGCGGTACTGTCGGCTACACCTTC.

The chain recombines TRBV5-6 with TRBJ2-5; D is perhaps TRBD2 (5 bases). The V end was cut by 2 bases, the J end by 10 bases, with 27 bases between. Germline CDR1 is SGHDT and CDR2 is YYEEEE. The CDR3 spans 17 residues. This CDR3 reads CASSLRRTGSAGVVQYF. The CDR3 coding sequence is TGTGCCAGCAGCTTAAGGCGGACTGGGAGTGCCGGAGTTGTCCAGTACTTC.

The J gene is TRBJ2-3, the V gene TRBV5-6, with D unclear. Germline loops: CDR1 SGHDT, CDR2 YYEEEE. This CDR3 has 12 amino acids. V was shortened by 5 bases and J by 0 bases, with 4 bases between the two germline ends. The CDR3 is CASRASTDTQYF. The CDR3 nucleotides are TGTGCCAGCAGAGCTAGCACAGATACGCAGTATTTT.

This clone was detected only a few times. This rearrangement joins TRBV6-1 to TRBJ1-3; possibly TRBD1 for D (5 bases). The V end was cut by 4 bases, the J end by 2 bases, with 12 bases between. The CDR3 loop spans 15 amino acids. Germline V CDR1 and CDR2: MNHNS, SASEGT. The CDR3 sequence is CASSADSFTGNTIYF. The DNA for the CDR3 is TGTGCCAGCAGTGCTGACAGCTTCACTGGAAACACCATATATTTT.

The V and J genes are TRBV30 and TRBJ2-1; the match to TRBD2 covers 9 bases. Germline CDR1 is GTSNPN and CDR2 is SVGIG (reference sequence). Losses at the gene ends were 3 bases for V and 4 bases for J; bases not matched to a gene: 4. This CDR3 spans 14 amino acids. The CDR3 bases are TGTGCCTGGAGGAGGACTAGCGTTTACAATGAGCAGTTCTTC. Translating it yields CAWRRTSVYNEQFF.

In this sample, this clone turned up a few times. The chain combines TRBV7-6 with TRBJ2-7, with a weak D call TRBD1 (6 bases). This CDR3 region has 15 residues. V dropped 4 bases and J dropped 6 bases, with 19 bases sitting between them. Germline CDR1 and CDR2: SGHVS and FNYEAQ. In DNA form, the CDR3 reads TGTGCCAGCAGCTCCGAAAGCTGGGGGCGAGGCGAGCAGTACTTC. This translates into CASSSESWGRGEQYF. Complete variable domain (other parts from reference TRBV7-6 and TRBJ2-7): GAGVSQSPRYKVTKRGQDVALRCDPISGHVSLYWYRQALGQGPEFLTYFNYEAQQDKSGLPNDRFSAERPEGSISTLTIQRTEQRDSAMYRCASSSESWGRGEQYFGPGTRLTVT.

The chain is built from TRBV5-1 and TRBJ2-7, with TRBD2 identical over 7 bases. CDR1 is SGHRS and CDR2 is YFSETQ in the germline V gene. V lost 1 base and J lost 4; bases outside the gene matches: 5. The CDR3 runs to 14 residues. CDR3 sequence reads: CASSLLGGEYEQYF. Here the CDR3 DNA reads TGCGCCAGCAGCTTGCTTGGGGGGGAATACGAGCAGTACTTC.

Only one count was recorded for this clone. J is TRBJ1-6 and V is TRBV5-1; 7 positions agree with TRBD1. V gave up 1 base and J gave up 4 bases; unmatched junction bases: 2. This CDR3 contains 15 residues. Germline-derived CDR1 and CDR2 are SGHRS and YFSETQ. CDR3 residues: CASSLRGQYNSPLHF. In DNA form, the CDR3 reads TGCGCCAGCAGCTTGAGGGGGCAGTATAATTCACCCCTCCACTTT. The full variable domain, with the rest looked up from reference TRBV5-1 and TRBJ1-6, is KAGVTQTPRYLIKTRGQQVTLSCSPISGHRSVSWYQQTPGQGLQFLFEYFSETQRNKGNFPGRFSGRQFSNSRSEMNVSTLELGDSALYLCASSLRGQYNSPLHFGNGTRLTVT.

J is TRBJ2-5 and V is TRBV2, with 10 bases that match TRBD2. CDR3 length equals 15 residues. Germline V gene data show CDR1 as SNHLY and CDR2 as FYNNEI. J lost 1 base, V lost 5 bases, and 4 bases had no gene match. CDR3 region: CASSLAGVPQETQYF. The CDR3 DNA is TGTGCCAGCAGTCTAGCGGGAGTCCCCCAAGAGACCCAGTACTTC.

This clone has more than one count but fewer than ten. The chain links TRBV6-6 to TRBJ1-4; 10 nucleotides agree with TRBD1. The J segment lost 8 bases and the V segment lost 0 bases, leaving 3 bases of the junction unmatched. Germline CDR1 and CDR2: MNHNY and SVGAGI (reference sequence). CDR3 length: 15 residues. CDR3 in amino acids: CASSYSGDRGEKLFF. Written as DNA, the CDR3 is TGTGCCAGCAGTTACTCAGGGGACAGGGGAGAAAAACTGTTTTTT.

This chain joins TRBV27 and TRBJ2-7; TRBD1 matches at 7 bases. CDR3 size: 13 residues. Germline trimming cut 3 bases from V and 7 bases from J; bases unmatched to any gene: 6. In germline, CDR1 is MNHEY, CDR2 SMNVEV (reference sequence). Here the CDR3 DNA reads TGTGCCAGCAGTTTTTTACAGGGGTATGAGCAGTACTTC. This encodes CASSFLQGYEQYF.

This chain connects TRBV23-1 to TRBJ1-2; 10 bases fit TRBD1. TRBV23-1 falls under the ORF class, with uncertain function. The CDR3 totals 14 residues. V dropped 4 bases and J dropped 4; count of bases not matched to a gene: 3. Here the CDR3 DNA reads TGCGCCAGCAGTCCCGGGACAGGGGTCTATGGCTACACCTTC. This sequence encodes CASSPGTGVYGYTF.

In its sample, this clone was seen once. The chain carries TRBV19 and TRBJ1-5; D perhaps matches TRBD1 (5 bases). This CDR3 contains 16 residues. The V gene lost 4 bases and the J gene lost 2 bases, with 15 bases spanning the gap. Germline CDR1 is LNHDA and CDR2 is SQIVND (reference sequence). The CDR3 protein is CASSTGRGIGNQPQHF. In DNA, the CDR3 is TGTGCCAGTAGTACGGGACGGGGGATAGGCAATCAGCCCCAGCATTTT.

As regards this clone: At one of its ends the junction is not consistent with the germline gene, which may arise from a read error. Other DNA sequences in this specimen translate into the identical CDR3. The chain carries TRBV29-1 and TRBJ1-1; possible D gene TRBD1, 5 bases. There are 13 residues in the CDR3. Germline values: CDR1 SQVTM, CDR2 ANQGSEA. CDR3 DNA: TGCAGTGTTGAAGATCAAGGGGCACTTAGAGCTTTCTTT. This sequence encodes CSVEDQGALRAFF.

The V call is TRBV19, the J call TRBJ1-4; 10 nucleotides align to TRBD1. CDR1 LNHDA and CDR2 SQIVND come from the germline V gene (reference sequence). J lost 6 bases, V lost 7 bases, and 8 bases had no gene match. The CDR3 covers 15 residues. CDR3 residues: CASTRVGTGDEKLFF. The CDR3 bases are TGTGCCAGTACTAGGGTCGGGACAGGGGATGAAAAACTGTTTTTT. Looking up the rest from reference TRBV19 and TRBJ1-4 gives the full variable domain: DGGITQSPKYLFRKEGQNVTLSCEQNLNHDAMYWYRQDPGQGLRLIYYSQIVNDFQKGDIAEGYSVSREKKESFPLTVTSAQKNPTAFYLCASTRVGTGDEKLFFGSGTQLSVL.